This T cell receptor beta chain was sequenced during a study of T cells in Graves' hyperthyroidism and ophthalmopathy. The germline V gene encodes CDR1 SQVTM and CDR2 ANQGSEA. The CDR3 is 14 amino acids. V was trimmed by 3 bases and J by 3 bases, leaving 13 bases between them. Uncontrolled infection, other autoimmune disease, pregnancy or lactation barred patients from enrollment. Clinical symptoms, serum thyroxine and TRAb, thyroid ultrasound and orbital computed tomography together formed the diagnostic basis. Amplified regions were TCR beta CDR3 sequences from RNA transcripts. TCR CDR3 regions were first amplified by RT-PCR with HTBI primers. TCRdb re-analysed the multiplex PCR reads in MiXCR, keeping a single row per CDR3 protein. The sample has fewer than 450,000 distinct CDR3 sequences, more than 12% seen once. Study-wide results and caveats: A 13 V-J model separated ophthalmopathy from stable hyperthyroidism. Blood also held most thyroid clonotypes expanded beyond 0.001.

This clonotype was recorded many times. Its antigen remains unidentified. This sequence joins TRBV29-1 and TRBJ2-3; D gene unclear. Sample: blood. The origin of this receptor is a man between 45 and 60 years old with Graves' ophthalmopathy. The CDR3: CSVDMGFWTDTQYF. CDR3 in DNA: TGCAGCGTTGATATGGGGTTTTGGACAGATACGCAGTATTTT.